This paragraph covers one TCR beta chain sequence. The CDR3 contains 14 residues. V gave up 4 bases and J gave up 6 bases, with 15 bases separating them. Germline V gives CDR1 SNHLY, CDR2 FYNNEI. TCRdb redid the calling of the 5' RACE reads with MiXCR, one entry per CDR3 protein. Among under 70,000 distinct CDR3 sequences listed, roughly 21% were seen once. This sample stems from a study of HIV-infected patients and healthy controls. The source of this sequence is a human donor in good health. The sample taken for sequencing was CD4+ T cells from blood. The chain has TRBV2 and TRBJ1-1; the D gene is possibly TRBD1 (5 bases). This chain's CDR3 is CASSVPWGPAEAFF. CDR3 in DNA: TGTGCCAGCAGTGTCCCGTGGGGACCTGCTGAAGCTTTCTTT.